One and the same sample provided the 13 T cell receptor beta chains below, sequenced in a study of cytomegalovirus exposure and HLA in healthy donors. The PCR contained 60 Vbeta and 13 Jbeta primers. Profiling relied on immunoSEQ multiplex PCR, and the TCRdb table lists in-frame clones only, not all of them. The data show approximately 240,000 clones, about 80% seen once. Specimen: PBMCs. All receptors come from a woman aged 55 to 70 in good health and CMV-seropositive.

The J gene is TRBJ2-5, the V gene TRBV29-1; possibly TRBD2 for D (6 bases). The J call may be in error: the DNA end matches TRBJ2-7 better. Germline-derived CDR1 and CDR2 are SQVTM and ANQGSEA. The CDR3 length is 12 residues. The CDR3 protein is CSAIGTALEQYF. Written as DNA, the CDR3 is TGCAGCGCCATCGGGACTGCGCTCGAGCAGTACTTC.

The gene calls are TRBV5-1 and TRBJ2-1; TRBD2 matches at 8 bases. Germline V gene sequence: CDR1 SGHRS, CDR2 YFSETQ. V gave up 2 bases and J gave up 2 bases; unmatched junction bases: 6. CDR3 length: 16 residues. The CDR3 DNA follows: TGCGCCAGCAGCTTTCAGGTAGCGGGACCCTACAATGAGCAGTTCTTC. It specifies CASSFQVAGPYNEQFF. The complete variable domain, with remaining parts taken from reference TRBV5-1 and TRBJ2-1, reads KAGVTQTPRYLIKTRGQQVTLSCSPISGHRSVSWYQQTPGQGLQFLFEYFSETQRNKGNFPGRFSGRQFSNSRSEMNVSTLELGDSALYLCASSFQVAGPYNEQFFGPGTRLTVL.

This chain connects TRBV10-3 to TRBJ1-2, with D possibly matching TRBD1 (6 bases). V lost 5 bases to trimming and J lost 2 bases, with 9 bases between them. The CDR3 loop spans 13 amino acids. The germline V gene has CDR1 ENHRY and CDR2 SYGVKD. The CDR3 loop is CAISRQENYGYTF. CDR3 bases: TGTGCCATCAGTCGACAGGAAAACTATGGCTACACCTTC.

This clone has a handful of counts. This chain links TRBV28 with TRBJ1-3; D is undetermined. This CDR3 has 12 amino acids. The V end lost 6 bases, the J end lost 0 bases, and 3 bases lay between the germline ends. Germline loops: CDR1 MDHEN, CDR2 SYDVKM. As DNA, the CDR3 is TGTGCCAGCAGGAGCTCTGGAAACACCATATATTTT. Its translation is CASRSSGNTIYF.

This clone was detected only a few times. The chain uses TRBV19 and TRBJ1-2, with 7 bases fitting TRBD1. V trimming: 5 bases; J trimming: 2 bases; junction bases outside the gene matches: 2. Germline-derived CDR1 and CDR2 are LNHDA and SQIVND (reference sequence). The CDR3 sequence is 13 residues long. CDR3 in DNA: TGTGCCAGTAGTGCGGACAGGAACTATGGCTACACCTTC. Translating it yields CASSADRNYGYTF.

The chain joins TRBV7-2 to TRBJ2-3; D remains unclear. The CDR3 is 15 amino acids. Trimming took 3 bases from V and 3 from J, leaving 13 bases between them. CDR1 SGHTA and CDR2 FQGNSA come from the germline V gene. CDR3 coding DNA: TGTGCCAGCAGCTTGGTGAGCCCAAGAACAGATACGCAGTATTTT. Protein product: CASSLVSPRTDTQYF.

The chain employs TRBV2 and TRBJ1-5, with D possibly TRBD1 on 5 matching bases. The V and J ends lost 6 bases and 9 bases respectively, with 18 bases between them. Germline CDR1 is SNHLY and CDR2 is FYNNEI. The CDR3 is 14 amino acids. The CDR3 nucleotides are TGTGCCAGCAGGCGGGACGGACTGGGTGGGCCCCAGCATTTT. Its protein is CASRRDGLGGPQHF. The full variable domain, with the rest looked up from reference TRBV2 and TRBJ1-5, is EPEVTQTPSHQVTQMGQEVILRCVPISNHLYFYWYRQILGQKVEFLVSFYNNEISEKSEIFDDQFSVERPDGSNFTLKIRSTKLEDSAMYFCASRRDGLGGPQHFGDGTRLSIL.

Concerning this clone itself: The junction does not match germline at one end; this may be a read error. This sequence joins TRBV7-9 and TRBJ1-1; D is ambiguous. The CDR3 has 10 amino acids. Germline loops: CDR1 SEHNR, CDR2 FQNEAQ (reference sequence). CDR3 loop: CSSSSGRAFF. The CDR3 DNA reads TGTTCCAGCAGCTCTGGCCGAGCTTTCTTT.

A single count supports this clone. J is TRBJ2-2 and V is TRBV5-1; weak D call: TRBD1 (5 bases). Germline CDR1 is SGHRS and CDR2 is YFSETQ. This CDR3 is built from 17 residues. The ends were cut back, 0 bases at V and 3 bases at J, with 15 bases in the middle. The CDR3 DNA is TGCGCCAGCAGCTTGGGGCCGAGTCAAGGGGACACCGGGGAGCTGTTTTTT. It encodes CASSLGPSQGDTGELFF.

This sequence joins TRBV7-2 and TRBJ2-7; a possible D gene is TRBD1 (6 bases). This CDR3 region has 13 residues. The ends were cut back, 5 bases at V and 6 bases at J, with 14 bases in the middle. The germline V gene has CDR1 SGHTA and CDR2 FQGNSA. The chain's CDR3 is CASSLTQGTEQYF. CDR3 coding DNA: TGTGCCAGCAGCCTCACCCAGGGGACCGAGCAGTACTTC. Filled out from reference TRBV7-2 and TRBJ2-7, the complete variable domain reads GAGVSQSPSNKVTEKGKDVELRCDPISGHTALYWYRQSLGQGLEFLIYFQGNSAPDKSGLPSDRFSAERTGGSVSTLTIQRTQQEDSAVYLCASSLTQGTEQYFGPGTRLTVT.

The gene calls are TRBV19 and TRBJ2-6, with TRBD1 identical over 9 bases. With 7 bases clipped from V and 1 base from J, the junction kept 14 bases outside the gene matches. CDR1 is LNHDA and CDR2 is SQIVND in the germline V gene (reference sequence). The CDR3 spans 19 residues. The CDR3 protein is CASKPRSGTGTSGANVLTF. DNA of the CDR3: TGTGCCAGTAAACCCCGATCCGGGACAGGGACGTCTGGGGCCAACGTCCTGACTTTC.

This clone turned up a few times. The V and J genes are TRBV5-6 and TRBJ1-6, with D perhaps matching TRBD1 (6 bases). The CDR3 runs to 17 residues. V gave up 3 bases and J gave up 0 bases, with 13 bases separating them. Germline V lookup: CDR1 SGHDT, CDR2 YYEEEE. The CDR3 reads CASSSGQAGSYNSPLHF. The CDR3 bases are TGTGCCAGCAGCTCGGGACAAGCCGGCTCCTATAATTCACCCCTCCACTTT.

V usage is TRBV6-1 and J usage is TRBJ1-2; D remains unclear. This CDR3 is 13 amino acids long. Germline CDR1 and CDR2: MNHNS and SASEGT. Trimming pared 6 bases from V and 3 bases from J, leaving 11 bases between. CDR3 sequence: CASSRDIHYGYTF. The CDR3 region has the DNA TGTGCCAGCAGCCGCGACATCCACTATGGCTACACCTTC.